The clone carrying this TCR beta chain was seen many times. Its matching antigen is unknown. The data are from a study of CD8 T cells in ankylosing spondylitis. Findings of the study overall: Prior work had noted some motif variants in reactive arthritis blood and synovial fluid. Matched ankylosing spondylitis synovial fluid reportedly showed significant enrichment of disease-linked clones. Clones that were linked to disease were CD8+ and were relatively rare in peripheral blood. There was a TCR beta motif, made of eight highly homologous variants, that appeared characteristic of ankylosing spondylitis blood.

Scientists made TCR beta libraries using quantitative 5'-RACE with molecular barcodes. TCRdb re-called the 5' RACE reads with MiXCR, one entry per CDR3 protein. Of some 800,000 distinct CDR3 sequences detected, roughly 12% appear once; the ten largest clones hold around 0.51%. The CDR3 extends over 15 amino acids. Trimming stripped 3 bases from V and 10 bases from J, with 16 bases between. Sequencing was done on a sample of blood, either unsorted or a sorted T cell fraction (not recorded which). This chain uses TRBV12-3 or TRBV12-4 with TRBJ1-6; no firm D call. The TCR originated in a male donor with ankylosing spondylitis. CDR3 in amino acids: CASSFPPVGGSPLHF. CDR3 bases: TGTGCCAGCAGTTTCCCCCCGGTAGGAGGATCACCCCTCCACTTT.